This is a list of T cell receptor beta chains from one sample in a study of control samples from healthy donors and cancer patients. TCRdb keeps only in-frame clones here, not all; method: immunoSEQ multiplex PCR. This sample has 95,000 to 150,000 clones, with about 90% found just once. The specimen was blood. These TCRs come from a man in his sixties in good health. Each CDR3 is given with its conserved first and last residue. The D gene is left open where the match is weak. Where a row states a size, it is once, few, many or the class of an expanded clone; other rows omit it.

V	D	J	size	DNA	CDR3
TRBV13	-	TRBJ1-5	-	TGTGCCAGCAGCTTAGTCTTCTCCCAGCCCCAGCATTTT	CASSLVFSQPQHF
TRBV12-3/TRBV12-4	TRBD2	TRBJ2-1	-	TGTGCCAGCAGTTTAGGCGGGGGTCGTCAGTTCTTC	CASSLGGGRQFF
TRBV14	-	TRBJ1-1	once	TGTGCCAGCAGCCCTCTCGGGGGACTGAACACTGAAGCTTTCTTT	CASSPLGGLNTEAFF
TRBV5-8	-	TRBJ1-5	-	TGTGCCAGCAGCTTTAGTTCACAGGAGAGAAATCAGCCCCAGCATTTT	CASSFSSQERNQPQHF
TRBV27	-	TRBJ2-4	-	TGTGCCAGCAGTTTATACGGGGAACTAGCCAAAAACATTCAGTACTTC	CASSLYGELAKNIQYF
TRBV13	-	TRBJ1-1	-	TGTGCCAGCAGCTTCCAGAACACTGAAGCTTTCTTT	CASSFQNTEAFF
TRBV6-5	TRBD2	TRBJ2-7	-	TGTGCCAGCAGTATAGGGACTAGCGGATCCTACGAGCAGTACTTC	CASSIGTSGSYEQYF
TRBV18	-	TRBJ1-1	-	TGTGCCAGCTCACCACCGAATATGGGGGGGTCTGAAGCTTTCTTT	CASSPPNMGGSEAFF
TRBV27	TRBD1	TRBJ1-2	-	TGTGCCAGCAGTTTCCAACCGACAGGGGGCCGAACAAGCTACACCTTC	CASSFQPTGGRTSYTF
TRBV7-2	-	TRBJ2-2	few	TGTGCCAGCAGCCCGGGTCTAGCCGTTACCGGGGAGCTGTTTTTT	CASSPGLAVTGELFF
TRBV5-6	TRBD1	TRBJ2-4	-	TGTGCCAGCAGCTTTTATCAGGGGGCGGAAGCCAAAAACATTCAGTACTTC	CASSFYQGAEAKNIQYF
TRBV3-1/TRBV3-2	TRBD2	TRBJ2-5	once	TGTGCCAGCAGCTCATCGACTAGCGGCTACTTGGAGACCCAGTACTTC	CASSSSTSGYLETQYF
TRBV12-3/TRBV12-4	-	TRBJ2-3	once	TGTGCCACATCCACTAGTAGCACAGATACGCAGTATTTT	CATSTSSTDTQYF
TRBV19	-	TRBJ2-7	-	TGTGCCAGTAGTATTAACAGGGACCCTTCCTACGAGCAGTACTTC	CASSINRDPSYEQYF
TRBV6-5	-	TRBJ1-1	-	TGTGCCAGCAGGTGGTCGAGTGAAGCTTTCTTT	CASRWSSEAFF
TRBV9	TRBD1	TRBJ1-4	-	TGTGCCAGCAGCGTAGCTACGGGCAGGGGGCCGAATGAAAAACTGTTTTTT	CASSVATGRGPNEKLFF
TRBV19	-	TRBJ2-7	-	TGTGCCAGTAGAAACCCAGGCGATCACTCCTACGAGCAGTACTTC	CASRNPGDHSYEQYF
TRBV28	TRBD1	TRBJ2-7	-	TGTGCCAGCAGTACGAGACAGGGGTTGCCCTACGAGCAGTACTTC	CASSTRQGLPYEQYF
TRBV24-1	TRBD1	TRBJ2-3	-	TGTGCCACCAGTGAGAGGGGGCGGACAGATACGCAGTATTTT	CATSERGRTDTQYF
TRBV7-6	TRBD1	TRBJ2-2	-	TGTGCCAGCAGCTGGGACAGTGAGGTTCCCGGGGAGCTGTTTTTT	CASSWDSEVPGELFF
TRBV27	-	TRBJ1-3	-	TGTGCCAGCAGTCAAAATCACAGGGCGAGATCTGGAAACACCATATATTTT	CASSQNHRARSGNTIYF
TRBV9	-	TRBJ1-1	-	TGTGCCAGCAGCGTAGGTCCGAACACTGAAGCTTTCTTT	CASSVGPNTEAFF
TRBV19	-	TRBJ1-5	-	TGTGCCAGTAGTACGCCCGGGGATAGCAATCAGCCCCAGCATTTT	CASSTPGDSNQPQHF
TRBV6-5	-	TRBJ1-1	-	TGTGCCAGCACCCTAGAGGAGGGGTTGAACACTGAAGCTTTCTTT	CASTLEEGLNTEAFF
TRBV6-6	TRBD1	TRBJ2-1	-	TGTGCCAGCAGTCGCCTCGGGACAGCCTACAATGAGCAGTTCTTC	CASSRLGTAYNEQFF
TRBV2	TRBD1	TRBJ2-2	-	TGTGCCAGCAGGGGACAGGGGGACACCGGGGAGCTGTTTTTT	CASRGQGDTGELFF
TRBV28	TRBD1	TRBJ1-2	-	TGTGCCAGCAGTCAGGGACAGGGGGCGAGGGGGACCTTC	CASSQGQGARGTF
TRBV10-3	-	TRBJ2-7	-	TGTGCCATCAGTGATACCGGGGGCAACTACGAGCAGTACTTC	CAISDTGGNYEQYF
TRBV28	-	TRBJ1-2	-	TGTGCCAGCAGTCCCATTACAGGGTCTAACTATGGCTACACCTTC	CASSPITGSNYGYTF
TRBV27	-	TRBJ2-1	-	TGTGCCAGCAGTCCCCTTAGTCGGAATGAGCAGTTCTTC	CASSPLSRNEQFF
TRBV28	TRBD1	TRBJ1-2	-	TGTGCCAGCAGTTTCAGGGGGTCGAACTATGGCTACACCTTC	CASSFRGSNYGYTF
TRBV20-1	-	TRBJ2-1	few	TGCAGTGCTAGTAGCGGCCTGTACAATGAGCAGTTCTTC	CSASSGLYNEQFF
TRBV3-1/TRBV3-2	TRBD2	TRBJ2-7	-	TGTGCCAGCAGCCAAGACGCGTCCGGACTAGCGGGGGGAACTGCCTACGAGCAGTACTTC	CASSQDASGLAGGTAYEQYF
TRBV19	-	TRBJ2-7	few	TGTGCCAGTAGGGGCACCGGGGGCCCTCACGAGCAGTACTTC	CASRGTGGPHEQYF
TRBV7-9	-	TRBJ1-1	-	TGTGCCAGCAGCCAAAGCGGGACAATGAACACTGAAGCTTTCTTT	CASSQSGTMNTEAFF
TRBV28	-	TRBJ1-2	-	TGTGCCAGCAGTTTAGCCTATGGCTACACCTTC	CASSLAYGYTF
TRBV6-2/TRBV6-3	-	TRBJ1-2	few	TGTGCCAGCAGCCCCGACAGCTTTGGCTACACCTTC	CASSPDSFGYTF